This T cell receptor (beta chain) was identified in a study of OX40 agonist ivuxolimab in advanced cancers. Study findings and constraints: Several nonresponders also turned out to have low normalized T-cell clonal expansion.

In regard to this clone: Its target is not known.

The CDR3 spans 11 residues. Germline V gene data show CDR1 as SGHTA and CDR2 as FQGNSA. V lost 5 bases, J lost 5 bases, and 6 bases lay in between. Clones were read by immunoSEQ multiplex PCR, and TCRdb kept only the in-frame ones, dropping some. The sample lists around 34,000 clones, 81% occurring once. The sample was CD4+ or CD8+ T cells sorted from blood, taken in a trial of the OX40 agonist ivuxolimab. This TCR derives from an adult with an advanced solid tumor such as melanoma, head and neck, liver or kidney cancer. The chain employs TRBV7-2 and TRBJ1-2; D is uncertain. The chain's CDR3 is CASSPEYGYTF. The CDR3, as DNA: TGTGCCAGCAGCCCCGAGTATGGCTACACCTTC.